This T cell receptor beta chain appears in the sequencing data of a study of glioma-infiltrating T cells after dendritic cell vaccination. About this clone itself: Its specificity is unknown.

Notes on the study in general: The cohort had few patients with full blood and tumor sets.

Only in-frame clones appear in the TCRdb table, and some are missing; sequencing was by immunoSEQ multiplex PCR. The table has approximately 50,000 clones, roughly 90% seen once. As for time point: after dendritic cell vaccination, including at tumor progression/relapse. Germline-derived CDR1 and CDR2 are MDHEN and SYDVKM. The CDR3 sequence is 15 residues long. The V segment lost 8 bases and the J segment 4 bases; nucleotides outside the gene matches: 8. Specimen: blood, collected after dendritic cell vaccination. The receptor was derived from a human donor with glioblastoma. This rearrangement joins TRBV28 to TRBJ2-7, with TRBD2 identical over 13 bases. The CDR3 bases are TGTGCCAGCGGTGACGGACTAGCGGGAGTTTACGAGCAGTACTTC. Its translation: CASGDGLAGVYEQYF.